Sequencing of this T cell receptor beta chain was carried out in a study of regulatory T cells in long-lasting Graves disease. Germline lookup yields CDR1 LGHDT and CDR2 YNNKEL (reference sequence). This CDR3 region has 13 residues. The sample holds many counts of this clonotype. The antigen is undetermined. Mismatch with germline at one junction end may stem from a read error. Time point noted: persistent/refractory GD, antithyroid drugs over 5 years with positive TRAb. There was RNA extracted from PBMCs, and the TCR library was made from it. From each patient, around 10 milliliters of peripheral blood was drawn and collected into an EDTA anticoagulant tube. Study-level findings and limits: Newly diagnosed Graves' patients exceeded persistent ones in TCR diversity.

CDR3 regions were amplified by Arm-PCR using iRepertoire HTBI primers to build TCR beta libraries. One entry per CDR3 protein, called by TCRdb with MiXCR from the multiplex PCR reads. The profile shows over 650,000 distinct CDR3 sequences, about 30% of them singletons. The clonotype was recovered from a female donor with Graves disease. The sample consisted of peripheral blood mononuclear cells (PBMCs), taken when the disease was refractory, from a patient treated with antithyroid drugs. The chain is built from TRBV3-1 and TRBJ1-1, with unresolved D. The CDR3 spells CASRRTQNTEAFF. CDR3 bases: TGTGCCAGCAGACGGACGCAGAACACTGAGGCTTTCTTT.